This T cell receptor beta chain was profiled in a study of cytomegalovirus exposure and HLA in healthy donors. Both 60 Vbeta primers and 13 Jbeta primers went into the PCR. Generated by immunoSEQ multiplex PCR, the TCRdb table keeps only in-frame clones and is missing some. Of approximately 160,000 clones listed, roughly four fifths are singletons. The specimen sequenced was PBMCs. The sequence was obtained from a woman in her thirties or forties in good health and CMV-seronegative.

The CDR3 DNA is TGTGCCAGCAGTTTCGAGTATGAAGCTTTCTTT. Translation: CASSFEYEAFF. The chain carries TRBV28 and TRBJ1-1, with D unresolved. CDR3 length: 11 amino acids. V was shortened by 3 bases and J by 7 bases, with 6 bases between the two germline ends. Germline V gene sequence: CDR1 MDHEN, CDR2 SYDVKM. Full variable domain (remainder filled in from reference TRBV28 and TRBJ1-1): DVKVTQSSRYLVKRTGEKVFLECVQDMDHENMFWYRQDPGLGLRLIYFSYDVKMKEKGDIPEGYSVSREKKERFSLILESASTNQTSMYLCASSFEYEAFFGQGTRLTVV.